This T cell receptor beta chain came from a study of CD8 T cells in ankylosing spondylitis. General study points: Previous work reported some of these motif variants in the synovial fluid and blood of reactive arthritis. Disease-linked clones, CD8+, were relatively rare in peripheral blood. The study looked at matched synovial fluid samples from ankylosing spondylitis patients. Disease-linked clones were reported to be significantly enriched there. Blood from ankylosing spondylitis patients appeared to carry a characteristic roughly 8-variant TCR beta motif.

MiXCR was run by TCRdb on the 5' RACE reads, yielding one entry per CDR3 protein. This sample has around 440,000 distinct CDR3 sequences; approximately 17% occur once, and the top ten carry about 0.94%. Germline CDR1 SGHVS, CDR2 FQNEAQ. This CDR3 is built from 15 residues. Trimming cost V 5 bases and J 2 bases, with 13 bases left between them. This clonotype showed up many times. Its antigen is unidentified. Material for sequencing was blood, either unsorted or a sorted T cell fraction (not recorded which). The chain is built from TRBV7-8 and TRBJ1-3; D perhaps matches TRBD1 (6 bases). The source is a male donor with ankylosing spondylitis. CDR3 amino acids: CASSPRGGPGNTIYF. CDR3 nucleotide sequence: TGTGCCAGCAGCCCCAGGGGAGGGCCTGGAAACACCATATATTTT. The variable domain in full, completed from reference TRBV7-8 and TRBJ1-3, reads GAGVSQSPRYKVAKRGQDVALRCDPISGHVSLFWYQQALGQGPEFLTYFQNEAQLDKSGLPSDRFFAERPEGSVSTLKIQRTQQEDSAVYLCASSPRGGPGNTIYFGEGSWLTVV.